Included here is one TCR beta chain sequence, with context. Its specific antigen is unknown. Base qualities are not provided; no much larger clone lies one nucleotide away. The data belong to a study of cytomegalovirus exposure and HLA in healthy donors (dated 2017 in TCRdb). The study in broad terms: The 666 repertoires of the first cohort and the approximately 110 validation repertoires were produced on the same platform, according to a later analysis. Besides the first cohort of more than 650 subjects, a separate validation cohort made up of 95 to 150 different subjects was used. The study combined high-throughput TCR immunosequencing, statistical association of individual TCRs with disease status, and machine learning to predict cytomegalovirus infection status. The aim of the study was to test whether cataloging public T cell receptors could identify signatures of past pathogen exposure.

Separate from the approximately 700-subject first cohort, the validation cohort of 120 subjects was the group to which the donors belonged. What the research found in general, with its limitations: Cytomegalovirus status was reported to be diagnosed by the classifier with high specificity and sensitivity in both the original and validation cohorts. The study listed 170 or so TCR beta chains as associated with cytomegalovirus. A later analysis lacked HLA typing for the validation cohort, so it scored co-occurrence in that cohort across all 110 or so repertoires. The authors suggested that the approach could potentially be generalized to other disease states and immunological phenotypes. Of the cluster scores, about 94% were above 0 in a later analysis, which found that TCRs clustered in the first cohort also tended to co-occur in the 90 to 150 validation repertoires. While some public TCRs were present in many individuals, most TCR sequences turned up only very rarely across donors. Three of the identified cytomegalovirus-associated TCR beta chains were confirmed in vitro to be specific for cytomegalovirus antigens.

Libraries were prepared through the immunoSEQ multiplex PCR assay. For the original study's pipeline: To diagnose cytomegalovirus status from the catalog of TCR beta chain sequences, a statistical classification framework was built. TCRdb stores this immuneACCESS table with in-frame sequences only. Part of the clones is absent; in the studies checked, under half of the shortfall reflects unresolved V genes, and no reason is known for the rest. Clone size and the V and J calls come from that table; the DNA yielded D and trimming. This sample has some 170,000 clones in its table, and just under 90% of those were observed once. The ten largest clones add up to 10% of the sample. The CDR3 goes from the cysteine to the phenylalanine over 13 residues. The read is trimmed to its CDR3 DNA, 39 bases read in frame from base 1. The germline V gene yields MRHNA for CDR1 and SNTAGT for CDR2. Trimming costs V 3 bases and J 7 bases, and their ends lie 10 bases apart.

The rearrangement combines TRBV6-4 with TRBJ2-1; there is no confident call for the D gene. The material sequenced was PBMCs. This receptor was taken from a woman under 30 in good health and CMV-seropositive. The sequenced DNA: TGTGCCAGCAGTGAGGCCCCTTGGAATGAGCAGTTCTTC. This yields the protein CASSEAPWNEQFF.